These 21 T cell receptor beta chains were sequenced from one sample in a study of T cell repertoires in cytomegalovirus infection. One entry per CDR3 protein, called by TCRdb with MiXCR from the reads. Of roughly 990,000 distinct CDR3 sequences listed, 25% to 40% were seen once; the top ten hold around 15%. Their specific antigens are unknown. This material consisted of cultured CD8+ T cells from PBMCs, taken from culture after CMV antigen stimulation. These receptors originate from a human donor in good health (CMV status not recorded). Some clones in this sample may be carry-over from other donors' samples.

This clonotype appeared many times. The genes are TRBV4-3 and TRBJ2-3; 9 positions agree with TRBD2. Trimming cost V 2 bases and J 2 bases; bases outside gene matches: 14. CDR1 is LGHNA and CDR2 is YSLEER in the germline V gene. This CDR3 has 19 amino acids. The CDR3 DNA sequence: TGCGCCAGCAGCCAACCCCCTGGAGTAGCGGGGGAATTCACAGATACGCAGTATTTT. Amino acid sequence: CASSQPPGVAGEFTDTQYF.

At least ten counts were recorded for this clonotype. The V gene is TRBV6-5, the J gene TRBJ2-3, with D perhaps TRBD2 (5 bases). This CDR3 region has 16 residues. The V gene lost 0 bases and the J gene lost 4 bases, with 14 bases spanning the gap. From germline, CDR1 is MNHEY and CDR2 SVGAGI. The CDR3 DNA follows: TGTGCCAGCAGTTACTCCCGGGATTCAATGGCAGATACGCAGTATTTT. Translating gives CASSYSRDSMADTQYF.

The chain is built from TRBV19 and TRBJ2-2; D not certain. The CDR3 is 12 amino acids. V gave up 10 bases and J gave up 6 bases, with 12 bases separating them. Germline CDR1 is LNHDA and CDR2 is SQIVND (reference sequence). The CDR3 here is CATVRAAGELFF. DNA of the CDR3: TGTGCCACAGTTAGGGCAGCCGGGGAGCTGTTTTTT. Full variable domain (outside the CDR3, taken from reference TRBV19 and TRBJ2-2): DGGITQSPKYLFRKEGQNVTLSCEQNLNHDAMYWYRQDPGQGLRLIYYSQIVNDFQKGDIAEGYSVSREKKESFPLTVTSAQKNPTAFYLCATVRAAGELFFGEGSRLTVL.

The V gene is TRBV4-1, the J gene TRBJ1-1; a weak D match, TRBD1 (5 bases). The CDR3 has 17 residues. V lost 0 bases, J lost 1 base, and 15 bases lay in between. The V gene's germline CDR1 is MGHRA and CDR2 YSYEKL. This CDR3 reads CASSQERLGPRNTEAFF. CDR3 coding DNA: TGCGCCAGCAGCCAAGAGAGGTTGGGGCCGAGGAACACTGAAGCTTTCTTT.

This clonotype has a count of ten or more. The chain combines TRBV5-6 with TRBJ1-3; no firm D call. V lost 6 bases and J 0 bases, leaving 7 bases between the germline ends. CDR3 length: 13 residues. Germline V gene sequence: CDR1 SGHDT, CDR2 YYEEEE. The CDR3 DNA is TGTGCCAGCAAGTTCGACTCTGGAAACACCATATATTTT. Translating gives CASKFDSGNTIYF.

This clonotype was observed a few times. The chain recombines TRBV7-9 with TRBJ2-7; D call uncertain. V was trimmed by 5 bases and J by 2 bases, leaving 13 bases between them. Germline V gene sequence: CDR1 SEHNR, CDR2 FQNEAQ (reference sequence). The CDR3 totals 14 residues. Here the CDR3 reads CASSVVQRPYEQYF. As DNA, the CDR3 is TGTGCCAGCAGCGTAGTGCAGAGACCCTACGAGCAGTACTTC.

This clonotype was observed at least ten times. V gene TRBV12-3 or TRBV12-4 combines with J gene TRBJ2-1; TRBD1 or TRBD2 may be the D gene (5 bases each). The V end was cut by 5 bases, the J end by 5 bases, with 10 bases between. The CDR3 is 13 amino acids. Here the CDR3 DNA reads TGTGCCAGCAGTACCGGGACCGACAATGAGCAGTTCTTC. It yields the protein CASSTGTDNEQFF.

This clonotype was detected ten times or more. In DNA form, the CDR3 reads TGTGCCAGCAGTTTAAGCGGGGCCTCGGGCAATGAGCAGTTCTTC. It yields the protein CASSLSGASGNEQFF. This rearrangement joins TRBV27 to TRBJ2-1, with 7 bases identical to TRBD2. The ends lost 2 bases at V and 6 bases at J; junction bases unmatched: 7. The CDR3 sequence is 15 residues long. Germline lookup yields CDR1 MNHEY and CDR2 SMNVEV (reference sequence).

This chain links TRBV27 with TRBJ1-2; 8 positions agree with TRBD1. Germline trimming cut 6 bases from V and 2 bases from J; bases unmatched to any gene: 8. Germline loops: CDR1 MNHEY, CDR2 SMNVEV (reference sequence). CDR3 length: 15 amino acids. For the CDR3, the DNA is TGTGCCAGCAGGGCAGGGGGCGCACGGAACTATGGCTACACCTTC. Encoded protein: CASRAGGARNYGYTF.

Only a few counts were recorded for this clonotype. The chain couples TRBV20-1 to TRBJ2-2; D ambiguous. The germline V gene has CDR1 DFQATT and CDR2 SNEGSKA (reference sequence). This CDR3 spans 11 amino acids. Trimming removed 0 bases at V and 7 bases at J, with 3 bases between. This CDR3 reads CSARDVGELFF. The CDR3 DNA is TGCAGTGCTAGAGATGTCGGGGAGCTGTTTTTT.

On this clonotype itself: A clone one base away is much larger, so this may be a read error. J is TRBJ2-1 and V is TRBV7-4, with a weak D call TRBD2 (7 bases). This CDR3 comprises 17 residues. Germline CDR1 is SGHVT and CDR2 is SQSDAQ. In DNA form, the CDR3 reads TGTGACAGCAGCCCCCTAGGGGGGGATTATTCCTACAATGAGCAGTTCTTC. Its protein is CDSSPLGGDYSYNEQFF. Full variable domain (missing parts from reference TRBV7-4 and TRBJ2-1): GAGVSQSPRYKVAKRGRDVALRCDSISGHVTLYWYRQTLGQGSEVLTYSQSDAQRDKSGRPSGRFSAERPERSVSTLKIQRTEQGDSAVYLCDSSPLGGDYSYNEQFFGPGTRLTVL.

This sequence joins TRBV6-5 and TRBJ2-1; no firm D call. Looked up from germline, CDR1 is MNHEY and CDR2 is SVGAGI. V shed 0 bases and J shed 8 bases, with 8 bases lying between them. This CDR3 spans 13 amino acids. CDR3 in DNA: TGTGCCAGCAGTTACTCGGGTTGGGATGAGCAGTTCTTC. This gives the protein CASSYSGWDEQFF.

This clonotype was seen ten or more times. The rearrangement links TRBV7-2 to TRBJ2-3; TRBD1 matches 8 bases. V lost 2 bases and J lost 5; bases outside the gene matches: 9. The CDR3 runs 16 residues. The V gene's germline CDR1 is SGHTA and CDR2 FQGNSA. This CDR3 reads CASSLMYQGAKDTQYF. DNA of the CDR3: TGTGCCAGCAGCTTAATGTATCAGGGGGCGAAAGATACGCAGTATTTT.

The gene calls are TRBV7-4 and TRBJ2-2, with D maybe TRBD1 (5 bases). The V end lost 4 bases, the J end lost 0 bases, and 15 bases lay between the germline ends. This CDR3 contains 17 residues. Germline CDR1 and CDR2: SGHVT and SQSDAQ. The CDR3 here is CASSSSLRASNTGELFF. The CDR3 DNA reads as TGTGCCAGCAGCTCGAGCCTCAGGGCCTCGAACACCGGGGAGCTGTTTTTT. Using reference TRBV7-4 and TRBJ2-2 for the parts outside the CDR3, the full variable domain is GAGVSQSPRYKVAKRGRDVALRCDSISGHVTLYWYRQTLGQGSEVLTYSQSDAQRDKSGRPSGRFSAERPERSVSTLKIQRTEQGDSAVYLCASSSSLRASNTGELFFGEGSRLTVL.

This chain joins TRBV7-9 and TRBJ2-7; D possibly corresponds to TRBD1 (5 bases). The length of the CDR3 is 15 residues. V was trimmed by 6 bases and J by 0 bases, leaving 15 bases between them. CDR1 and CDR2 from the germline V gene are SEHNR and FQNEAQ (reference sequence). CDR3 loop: CASRASQGLSYEQYF. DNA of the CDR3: TGTGCCAGCAGAGCCAGCCAGGGTCTCTCCTACGAGCAGTACTTC.

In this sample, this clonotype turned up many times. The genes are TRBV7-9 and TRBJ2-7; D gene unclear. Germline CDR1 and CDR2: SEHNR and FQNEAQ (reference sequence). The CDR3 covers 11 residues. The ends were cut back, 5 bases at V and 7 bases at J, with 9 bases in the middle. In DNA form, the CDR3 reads TGTGCCAGCAGCAACCCGCTAGAGCAGTACTTC. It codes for CASSNPLEQYF.

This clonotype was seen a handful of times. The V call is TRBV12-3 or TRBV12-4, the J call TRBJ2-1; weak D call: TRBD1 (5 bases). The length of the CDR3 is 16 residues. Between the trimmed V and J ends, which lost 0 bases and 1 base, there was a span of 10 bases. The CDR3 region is CASSLAGVPSYNEQFF. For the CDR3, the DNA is TGTGCCAGCAGTTTAGCAGGGGTACCATCCTACAATGAGCAGTTCTTC.

CDR3 region: CASSWDSQGRATQYF. DNA of the CDR3: TGTGCCAGCAGCTGGGACAGTCAGGGTAGGGCGACCCAGTACTTC. The J gene is TRBJ2-5, the V gene TRBV5-8; 7 bases agree with TRBD1. The junction had 12 bases not matched to a gene; V was cut back by 3 bases and J by 7 bases. Germline V gene lookup returns CDR1 SGHTS and CDR2 YDEGEE. This CDR3 has 15 amino acids.

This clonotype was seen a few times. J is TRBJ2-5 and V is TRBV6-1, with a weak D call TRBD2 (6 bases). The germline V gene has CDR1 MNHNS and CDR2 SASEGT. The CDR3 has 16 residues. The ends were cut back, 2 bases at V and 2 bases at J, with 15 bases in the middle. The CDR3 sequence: CASSEYGWGLQETQYF. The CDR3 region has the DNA TGTGCCAGCAGTGAATATGGGTGGGGACTTCAAGAGACCCAGTACTTC.

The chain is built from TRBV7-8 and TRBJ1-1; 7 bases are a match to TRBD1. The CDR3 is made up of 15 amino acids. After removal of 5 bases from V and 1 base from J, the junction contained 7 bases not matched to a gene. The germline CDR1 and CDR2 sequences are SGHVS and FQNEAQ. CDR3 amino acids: CASSPGGARNTEAFF. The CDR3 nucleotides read TGTGCCAGCAGCCCAGGGGGGGCCCGGAACACTGAAGCTTTCTTT. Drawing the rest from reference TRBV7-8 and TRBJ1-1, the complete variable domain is GAGVSQSPRYKVAKRGQDVALRCDPISGHVSLFWYQQALGQGPEFLTYFQNEAQLDKSGLPSDRFFAERPEGSVSTLKIQRTQQEDSAVYLCASSPGGARNTEAFFGQGTRLTVV.

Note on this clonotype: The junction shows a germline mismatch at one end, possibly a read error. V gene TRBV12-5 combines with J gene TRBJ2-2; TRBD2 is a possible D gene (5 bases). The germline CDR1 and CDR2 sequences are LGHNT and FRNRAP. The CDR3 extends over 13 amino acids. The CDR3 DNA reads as TGTACTAGTGGTTTGTGGGACACCGGGGAGCTGTTTTTT. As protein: CTSGLWDTGELFF.